This note documents a single T cell receptor (beta chain) sequence. Original handling: Estimated nucleated cell counts came from reference gene primer amplification. Only in-frame clones appear in the TCRdb table, and some are missing; sequencing was by immunoSEQ multiplex PCR. D and trimming come from the DNA, and the V and J calls and clone size come from that table. The table has roughly 60,000 clones, around nine tenths seen once. CDR3 length equals 15 residues. Losses at the gene ends were 5 bases for V and 3 bases for J; bases not matched to a gene: 7. Germline values: CDR1 SGHRS, CDR2 YFSETQ. The data are from a study of blood T cell repertoires in COVID-19. Study context: COVID-19 samples, acute and convalescent, were from the United States, Italy and Spain. T cells, B-cell-depleted T cells, or PBMCs supplied cDNA or gDNA.

The source material was peripheral blood. The chain has TRBV5-1 and TRBJ1-1; 10 nucleotides align to TRBD1. This receptor was taken from a man between 65 and 85 years old with acute or convalescent COVID-19. The CDR3 loop reads CASRIRQGADTEAFF. The CDR3 nucleotides read TGCGCCAGCAGAATACGACAGGGGGCGGACACTGAAGCTTTCTTT.